This is a list of T cell receptor beta chains from one sample in a study of blood T cell repertoires in COVID-19. Profiled with immunoSEQ multiplex PCR; TCRdb holds only in-frame clones, not every one. The data show some 170,000 clones, about 81% seen once. The specimen was peripheral blood. Receptors were obtained from an older woman with acute or convalescent COVID-19. Each CDR3 is given with its conserved first and last residue. The order of the fields is CDR3 length, D gene, V gene, J gene, clone size, CDR3 protein, CDR3 DNA. The D gene is left open where the match is weak. Rows give clone size only sometimes, using once, few, many, or a class for an expanded clone.

len: 15; d_gene: .; v_gene: TRBV18; j_gene: TRBJ2-7; abundance: .; CDR3aa: CASSPDSPPSYEQYF; CDR3nt: TGTGCCAGCTCACCCGACAGCCCCCCCTCCTACGAGCAGTACTTC
len: 13; d_gene: .; v_gene: TRBV14; j_gene: TRBJ2-2; abundance: .; CDR3aa: CASSQTGSGELFF; CDR3nt: TGTGCCAGCAGCCAGACAGGTTCCGGGGAGCTGTTTTTT
len: 15; d_gene: .; v_gene: TRBV7-2; j_gene: TRBJ2-7; abundance: .; CDR3aa: CASSLAGARAYEQYF; CDR3nt: TGTGCCAGCAGCTTAGCGGGGGCACGAGCTTACGAGCAGTACTTC
len: 15; d_gene: TRBD2; v_gene: TRBV7-6; j_gene: TRBJ2-2; abundance: once; CDR3aa: CASSLARGGTGELFF; CDR3nt: TGTGCCAGCAGCTTAGCCCGGGGAGGGACCGGGGAGCTGTTTTTT
len: 15; d_gene: .; v_gene: TRBV4-2; j_gene: TRBJ1-2; abundance: .; CDR3aa: CASSLAGEPNYGYTF; CDR3nt: TGTGCCAGCAGCTTAGCGGGGGAACCGAACTATGGCTACACCTTC
len: 15; d_gene: TRBD1; v_gene: TRBV27; j_gene: TRBJ1-4; abundance: .; CDR3aa: CASSSRQGRHEKLFF; CDR3nt: TGTGCCAGCAGTTCACGACAGGGACGGCATGAAAAACTGTTTTTT
len: 14; d_gene: TRBD1; v_gene: TRBV5-1; j_gene: TRBJ2-5; abundance: .; CDR3aa: CASSWTGQQETQYF; CDR3nt: TGCGCCAGCAGCTGGACGGGACAGCAAGAGACCCAGTACTTC
len: 18; d_gene: TRBD2; v_gene: TRBV7-8; j_gene: TRBJ2-1; abundance: .; CDR3aa: CASSLLRRLNREVNEQFF; CDR3nt: TGTGCCAGCAGCTTATTAAGGAGACTAAATCGGGAGGTAAATGAGCAGTTCTTC
len: 16; d_gene: .; v_gene: TRBV24-1; j_gene: TRBJ2-3; abundance: .; CDR3aa: CATSDPRGGFTDTQYF; CDR3nt: TGTGCCACCAGTGATCCCCGGGGTGGCTTCACAGATACGCAGTATTTT
len: 14; d_gene: TRBD1; v_gene: TRBV29-1; j_gene: TRBJ1-1; abundance: few; CDR3aa: CSGTGPPVNTEAFF; CDR3nt: TGCAGCGGGACAGGACCGCCGGTGAACACTGAAGCTTTCTTT
len: 17; d_gene: TRBD1; v_gene: TRBV6-2/TRBV6-3; j_gene: TRBJ2-7; abundance: .; CDR3aa: CASSYGLGQDASYEQYF; CDR3nt: TGTGCCAGCAGTTACGGTTTAGGACAGGACGCCTCCTACGAGCAGTACTTC
len: 14; d_gene: .; v_gene: TRBV7-8; j_gene: TRBJ2-7; abundance: .; CDR3aa: CASSLAGATYEQYF; CDR3nt: TGTGCCAGCAGCTTAGCGGGGGCGACGTACGAGCAGTACTTC
len: 15; d_gene: .; v_gene: TRBV11-2; j_gene: TRBJ2-7; abundance: .; CDR3aa: CASSPPGRTTYEQYF; CDR3nt: TGTGCCAGCAGCCCGCCGGGACGGACTACCTACGAGCAGTACTTC
len: 15; d_gene: .; v_gene: TRBV7-9; j_gene: TRBJ2-7; abundance: .; CDR3aa: CASSLGAVLSYEQYF; CDR3nt: TGTGCCAGCAGCTTAGGGGCCGTACTCTCCTACGAGCAGTACTTC
len: 17; d_gene: .; v_gene: TRBV19; j_gene: TRBJ2-5; abundance: .; CDR3aa: CASSRWWRQFHQETQYF; CDR3nt: TGTGCCAGTAGTCGATGGTGGAGGCAGTTTCACCAAGAGACCCAGTACTTC
len: 18; d_gene: .; v_gene: TRBV27; j_gene: TRBJ1-5; abundance: .; CDR3aa: CASSFLNSGSRGNQPQHF; CDR3nt: TGTGCCAGCAGTTTCTTGAATTCAGGCAGCCGGGGAAATCAGCCCCAGCATTTT
len: 16; d_gene: TRBD1; v_gene: TRBV12-5; j_gene: TRBJ2-1; abundance: few; CDR3aa: CASGLGTGGSYNEQFF; CDR3nt: TGTGCTAGTGGTTTGGGCACAGGGGGGTCCTACAATGAGCAGTTCTTC
len: 13; d_gene: .; v_gene: TRBV7-9; j_gene: TRBJ1-6; abundance: .; CDR3aa: CASSSFDISPLHF; CDR3nt: TGTGCCAGCAGTTCCTTTGACATTTCACCCCTCCACTTT
len: 14; d_gene: .; v_gene: TRBV27; j_gene: TRBJ1-2; abundance: .; CDR3aa: CASSFCGRTRSGTF; CDR3nt: TGTGCCAGCAGTTTCTGTGGACGGACTCGTTCGGGCACCTTC
len: 15; d_gene: TRBD1; v_gene: TRBV11-2; j_gene: TRBJ1-2; abundance: .; CDR3aa: CASSSTQGARYGYTF; CDR3nt: TGTGCCAGCAGCTCGACCCAGGGGGCGCGGTATGGCTACACCTTC
len: 13; d_gene: TRBD2; v_gene: TRBV18; j_gene: TRBJ2-3; abundance: once; CDR3aa: CASSSGNTDTQYF; CDR3nt: TGTGCCAGCTCTAGCGGGAACACAGATACGCAGTATTTT
len: 13; d_gene: .; v_gene: TRBV7-9; j_gene: TRBJ1-2; abundance: .; CDR3aa: CASSPAETSGYTF; CDR3nt: TGTGCCAGCAGCCCCGCAGAGACAAGTGGCTACACCTTC
len: 17; d_gene: TRBD1; v_gene: TRBV7-9; j_gene: TRBJ2-1; abundance: .; CDR3aa: CASSSGTGLKEYNEQFF; CDR3nt: TGTGCCAGCAGCTCTGGGACAGGGCTTAAGGAGTACAATGAGCAGTTCTTC
len: 19; d_gene: TRBD2; v_gene: TRBV19; j_gene: TRBJ2-3; abundance: .; CDR3aa: CASSIGTSGGPASTDTQYF; CDR3nt: TGTGCCAGTAGTATAGGGACTAGCGGGGGGCCTGCTAGCACAGATACGCAGTATTTT
len: 19; d_gene: TRBD2; v_gene: TRBV5-4; j_gene: TRBJ2-3; abundance: .; CDR3aa: CASSQGLAGLGIGSDTQYF; CDR3nt: TGTGCCAGCAGCCAGGGACTAGCGGGATTAGGGATCGGGTCAGATACGCAGTATTTT
len: 13; d_gene: .; v_gene: TRBV7-9; j_gene: TRBJ2-7; abundance: .; CDR3aa: CASSLVYGSEQYF; CDR3nt: TGTGCCAGCAGCTTAGTATACGGTAGCGAGCAGTACTTC
len: 14; d_gene: TRBD1; v_gene: TRBV11-2; j_gene: TRBJ1-1; abundance: .; CDR3aa: CASSLDRDSTEAFF; CDR3nt: TGTGCCAGCAGCTTAGATCGGGACAGTACTGAAGCTTTCTTT
len: 15; d_gene: .; v_gene: TRBV6-2/TRBV6-3; j_gene: TRBJ2-5; abundance: .; CDR3aa: CASSYYGQGEKTQYF; CDR3nt: TGTGCCAGCAGTTACTACGGGCAGGGTGAAAAGACCCAGTACTTC
len: 13; d_gene: .; v_gene: TRBV6-5; j_gene: TRBJ1-5; abundance: few; CDR3aa: CASGALGNQPQHF; CDR3nt: TGTGCCAGCGGGGCCCTAGGGAATCAGCCCCAGCATTTT
len: 18; d_gene: TRBD1; v_gene: TRBV5-6; j_gene: TRBJ2-4; abundance: few; CDR3aa: CASSSEWDRGLAKNIQYF; CDR3nt: TGTGCCAGCAGCTCGGAATGGGACAGGGGGCTCGCCAAAAACATTCAGTACTTC
len: 13; d_gene: .; v_gene: TRBV27; j_gene: TRBJ2-7; abundance: .; CDR3aa: CASSLTLGYEQYF; CDR3nt: TGTGCCAGCAGCCTTACCCTCGGTTACGAGCAGTACTTC
len: 15; d_gene: .; v_gene: TRBV28; j_gene: TRBJ2-3; abundance: .; CDR3aa: CASSLAGQTTDTQYF; CDR3nt: TGTGCCAGCAGTTTAGCGGGGCAAACCACAGATACGCAGTATTTT
len: 14; d_gene: .; v_gene: TRBV19; j_gene: TRBJ1-2; abundance: .; CDR3aa: CASIQGQGPWGYTF; CDR3nt: TGTGCCAGTATCCAGGGGCAGGGCCCTTGGGGCTACACCTTC
len: 14; d_gene: .; v_gene: TRBV7-9; j_gene: TRBJ1-1; abundance: .; CDR3aa: CASSLAGGYTEAFF; CDR3nt: TGTGCCAGCAGCTTAGCGGGAGGGTACACTGAAGCTTTCTTT
len: 14; d_gene: .; v_gene: TRBV4-1; j_gene: TRBJ1-5; abundance: medium-sized; CDR3aa: CASSNRASNQPQHF; CDR3nt: TGCGCCAGCAGCAACAGGGCTAGCAATCAGCCCCAGCATTTT
len: 15; d_gene: TRBD1; v_gene: TRBV5-4; j_gene: TRBJ1-4; abundance: .; CDR3aa: CASSRTGVGNEKLFF; CDR3nt: TGTGCCAGCAGTCGGACAGGGGTAGGTAATGAAAAACTGTTTTTT
len: 17; d_gene: TRBD2; v_gene: TRBV4-3; j_gene: TRBJ2-1; abundance: .; CDR3aa: CASSRASGRAHANEQFF; CDR3nt: TGCGCCAGCAGCCGGGCTAGCGGGAGGGCCCACGCCAATGAGCAGTTCTTC
len: 14; d_gene: .; v_gene: TRBV27; j_gene: TRBJ1-6; abundance: .; CDR3aa: CASSFNGRYSPLHF; CDR3nt: TGTGCCAGCAGTTTTAATGGCCGCTATTCACCCCTCCACTTT
len: 16; d_gene: TRBD1; v_gene: TRBV28; j_gene: TRBJ2-7; abundance: .; CDR3aa: CASRGTVSFPPYEQYF; CDR3nt: TGTGCCAGCAGGGGGACAGTGTCCTTTCCTCCCTACGAGCAGTACTTC
len: 13; d_gene: TRBD2; v_gene: TRBV7-2; j_gene: TRBJ2-1; abundance: .; CDR3aa: CASSFRGGNEQFF; CDR3nt: TGTGCCAGCAGCTTCCGGGGAGGGAATGAGCAGTTCTTC
len: 15; d_gene: .; v_gene: TRBV5-1; j_gene: TRBJ2-3; abundance: .; CDR3aa: CASSRSGPLTDTQYF; CDR3nt: TGCGCCAGCAGTAGAAGCGGTCCACTCACAGATACGCAGTATTTT
len: 13; d_gene: TRBD1; v_gene: TRBV6-5; j_gene: TRBJ2-7; abundance: .; CDR3aa: CATNGQGAREQYF; CDR3nt: TGTGCCACAAACGGGCAGGGGGCGCGTGAGCAGTACTTC